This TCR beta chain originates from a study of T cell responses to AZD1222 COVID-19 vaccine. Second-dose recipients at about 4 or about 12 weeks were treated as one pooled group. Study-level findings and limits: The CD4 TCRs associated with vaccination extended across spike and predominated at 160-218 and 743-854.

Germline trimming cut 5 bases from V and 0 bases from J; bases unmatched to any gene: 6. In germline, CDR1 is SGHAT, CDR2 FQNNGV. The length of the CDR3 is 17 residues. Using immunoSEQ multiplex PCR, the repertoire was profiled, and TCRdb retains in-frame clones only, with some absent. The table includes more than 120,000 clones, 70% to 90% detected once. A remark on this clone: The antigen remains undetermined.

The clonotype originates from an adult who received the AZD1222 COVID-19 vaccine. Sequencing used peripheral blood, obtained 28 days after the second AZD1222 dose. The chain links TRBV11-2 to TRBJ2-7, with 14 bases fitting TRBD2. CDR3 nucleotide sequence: TGTGCCAGCAGCGGACTAGCGGGAGGCCGTTTCTCCTACGAGCAGTACTTC. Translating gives CASSGLAGGRFSYEQYF. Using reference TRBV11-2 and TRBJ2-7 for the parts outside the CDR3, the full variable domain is EAGVAQSPRYKIIEKRQSVAFWCNPISGHATLYWYQQILGQGPKLLIQFQNNGVVDDSQLPKDRFSAERLKGVDSTLKIQPAKLEDSAVYLCASSGLAGGRFSYEQYFGPGTRLTVT.